This T cell receptor beta chain was captured by sequencing in a study of blood T cells in healthy people across ages. Study-level findings and limits: Since the PBMCs were unsorted, naive and antigen-experienced cells could not be conclusively compared.

Peripheral blood samples of roughly 9.8 milliliters were drawn from each donor. V trimming: 0 bases; J trimming: 6 bases; junction bases outside the gene matches: 2. Germline-derived CDR1 and CDR2 are GTSNPN and SVGIG (reference sequence). The length of the CDR3 is 14 residues. A sample-barcoded 5' primer and a J-beta primer mix were used in a second PCR of roughly 6 to 11 cycles. TCRdb redid the calling of the 5' RACE reads with MiXCR, one entry per CDR3 protein. The sample has 1,800,000 or so distinct CDR3 sequences; around 40% are singletons. This clonotype showed up just a few times. Its matching antigen is unknown.

The chain recombines TRBV30 with TRBJ2-6; 7 bases line up with TRBD1. Sequencing input: blood. This clonotype was sampled from a human donor in good health. As DNA, the CDR3 is TGTGCCTGGAGTGTACAGGGGACGGCCAACGTCCTGACTTTC. Its protein product is CAWSVQGTANVLTF.